The rows below give T cell receptor beta chains drawn from one sample of a study of shared clonotypes between healthy human individuals. Some clones are missing from TCRdb's copy, which holds only in-frame ones; the method was immunoSEQ multiplex PCR. The sample holds 850,000 to 1,200,000 clones, more than 65% seen once. Sequenced: memory CD4+ T cells sorted from blood. The source of these receptors is a man between 18 and 35 years old in good health. CDR3s include the opening cysteine and the closing phenylalanine or tryptophan. A D gene is named only where the DNA matches it firmly. Only part of the rows carry a size: once, few, many, or a class if the clone is expanded.

D	V	length	size	J	CDR3	DNA
TRBD1	TRBV5-4	15	once	TRBJ1-1	CASSADRAPNTEAFF	TGTGCCAGCAGCGCTGACAGGGCTCCGAACACTGAAGCTTTCTTT
-	TRBV19	17	-	TRBJ1-3	CASTIPLSSRSGNTIYF	TGTGCCAGTACCATCCCCCTGAGCTCCCGCTCTGGAAACACCATATATTTT
-	TRBV2	10	-	TRBJ2-1	CASSISEQFF	TGTGCCAGCAGTATCAGCGAGCAGTTCTTC
TRBD2	TRBV5-4	16	-	TRBJ2-3	CASSQVSGRGTDTQYF	TGCGCCAGCAGCCAGGTTAGCGGGAGAGGCACAGATACGCAGTATTTT
TRBD1	TRBV7-2	15	-	TRBJ2-3	CASSPRTGRTDTQYF	TGTGCCAGCAGCCCACGGACAGGGCGCACAGATACGCAGTATTTT
-	TRBV6-6	11	-	TRBJ2-5	CASSYAETQYF	TGTGCCAGCAGTTACGCAGAGACCCAGTACTTC
TRBD2	TRBV6-5	14	-	TRBJ2-7	CASSPTSGGYEQYF	TGTGCCAGCAGTCCGACTAGCGGGGGCTACGAGCAGTACTTC
-	TRBV21-1	11	-	TRBJ2-7	CASSKEDEQYF	TGTGCCAGCAGCAAAGAGGACGAGCAGTACTTC
-	TRBV6-1	15	-	TRBJ2-2	CASSVHMGSAGELFF	TGTGCCAGCAGTGTTCACATGGGAAGTGCCGGGGAGCTGTTTTTT
TRBD1	TRBV18	18	-	TRBJ1-4	CASSPKPSDRGLNEKLFF	TGTGCCAGCTCACCCAAACCCTCAGACAGGGGGCTGAACGAAAAACTGTTTTTT
-	TRBV2	11	few	TRBJ2-3	CASSYTDTQYF	TGTGCCAGCAGCTACACAGATACGCAGTATTTT
TRBD1	TRBV7-7	15	-	TRBJ2-3	CASSRGQGRTDTQYF	TGTGCTAGCAGCCGGGGACAGGGGAGAACAGATACGCAGTATTTT
-	TRBV20-1	11	-	TRBJ1-1	CSATGIREAFF	TGCAGTGCTACAGGGATTCGGGAAGCTTTCTTT
TRBD2	TRBV7-2	16	-	TRBJ2-1	CASSLLAGGPGNEQFF	TGTGCCAGCAGCTTACTAGCGGGAGGGCCGGGCAATGAGCAGTTCTTC
-	TRBV30	13	-	TRBJ1-2	CAWTGGDLYGYTF	TGTGCCTGGACCGGCGGCGACCTCTATGGCTACACCTTC
-	TRBV28	10	-	TRBJ2-1	CASKGPRPFF	TGTGCCAGCAAAGGTCCCCGGCCGTTCTTC
-	TRBV7-6	12	-	TRBJ2-2	CASSLNTGELFF	TGTGCCAGCAGCCTTAACACCGGGGAGCTGTTTTTT
-	TRBV5-1	14	once	TRBJ2-3	CASSPWDSTDTQYF	TGCGCCAGCAGCCCATGGGATAGCACAGATACGCAGTATTTT
-	TRBV5-5	15	-	TRBJ2-2	CASSFAYSHTGELFF	TGTGCCAGCAGCTTTGCGTACTCCCACACCGGGGAGCTGTTTTTT
TRBD1	TRBV7-8	12	once	TRBJ2-7	CASSEGAYEQYF	TGTGCCAGCAGTGAGGGGGCTTACGAGCAGTACTTC
TRBD1	TRBV7-2	15	-	TRBJ2-7	CASSLEGALTYEQYF	TGTGCCAGCAGCTTAGAGGGGGCCCTAACCTACGAGCAGTACTTC
-	TRBV4-1	16	-	TRBJ1-2	CASSQGPGPGYYGYTF	TGCGCCAGCAGCCAAGGCCCGGGCCCGGGATACTATGGCTACACCTTC
-	TRBV2	13	-	TRBJ1-1	CASSPSMNTEAFF	TGTGCCAGCAGTCCCTCTATGAACACTGAAGCTTTCTTT
-	TRBV28	13	-	TRBJ2-7	CASSRTEPYEQYF	TGTGCCAGCAGTAGGACAGAACCCTACGAGCAGTACTTC
-	TRBV10-3	13	-	TRBJ2-1	CAISESRDNEQFF	TGTGCCATCAGTGAGTCCAGGGACAATGAGCAGTTCTTC
-	TRBV7-8	15	-	TRBJ1-2	CASSLGGAPDYGYTF	TGTGCCAGCAGCTTAGGTGGGGCGCCGGACTATGGCTACACCTTC
TRBD1	TRBV6-5	15	-	TRBJ2-7	CASSDRGGLTYEQYF	TGTGCCAGCAGCGACAGGGGGGGGCTGACCTACGAGCAGTACTTC
-	TRBV7-2	16	-	TRBJ2-3	CASSLRVGAGTDTQYF	TGTGCCAGCAGCTTACGTGTGGGAGCGGGCACAGATACGCAGTATTTT
-	TRBV19	14	-	TRBJ2-3	CASSIVGEKDTQYF	TGTGCCAGTAGTATAGTAGGAGAAAAAGATACGCAGTATTTT
TRBD2	TRBV11-2	18	-	TRBJ2-7	CASSLGGLAERSSYEQYF	TGTGCCAGCAGCTTAGGGGGACTAGCGGAAAGGAGCTCCTACGAGCAGTACTTC
TRBD1	TRBV9	16	-	TRBJ2-3	CASSARQGAQTDTQYF	TGTGCCAGCAGCGCCCGACAGGGGGCGCAAACAGATACGCAGTATTTT